Below are 10 T cell receptor beta chains sequenced from a single sample in a study of blood T cell repertoires in COVID-19. Only in-frame clones appear in the TCRdb table, and some are missing; sequencing was by immunoSEQ multiplex PCR. The sample carries tens of thousands of clones, more than 65% recorded once. The specimen sequenced was peripheral blood. These receptors came from an older woman with acute or convalescent COVID-19.

The CDR3 sequence: CASSIGTDYSYNEQFF. CDR3 nucleotides: TGTGCCAGTAGTATCGGGACGGACTACTCCTACAATGAGCAGTTCTTC. The chain recombines TRBV19 with TRBJ2-1; maybe TRBD2 (6 bases). V was clipped by 3 bases and J by 0 bases, with 12 bases between them. CDR1 is LNHDA, CDR2 SQIVND, per germline (reference sequence). CDR3 length: 16 residues.

This clone appeared a single time. CDR3 sequence (DNA): TGTGCCATCATGAGAGCCGGAGCAGGGGAGGGCTACACCTTC. Amino acid sequence: CAIMRAGAGEGYTF. This chain joins TRBV10-3 and TRBJ1-2; possibly TRBD1 for D (6 bases). This CDR3 region has 14 residues. CDR1 and CDR2 from the germline V gene are ENHRY and SYGVKD. The germline V and J ends were trimmed by 7 bases and 8 bases, with 20 bases remaining between them.

J is TRBJ2-3 and V is TRBV27; a possible D gene is TRBD1 (5 bases). Germline V gene sequence: CDR1 MNHEY, CDR2 SMNVEV (reference sequence). V was trimmed by 4 bases and J by 3 bases, leaving 11 bases between them. The CDR3 spans 14 residues. CDR3 sequence: CASSSQGWTDTQYF. CDR3 DNA: TGTGCCAGCAGTTCTCAGGGTTGGACAGATACGCAGTATTTT.

The chain carries TRBV5-8 and TRBJ2-3; D remains ambiguous. With 6 bases removed from V and 0 bases from J, the gap between germline ends came to 20 bases. Germline V lookup: CDR1 SGHTS, CDR2 YDEGEE. CDR3 length: 17 amino acids. This CDR3 reads CASIPRLGQTSTDTQYF. DNA for the CDR3: TGTGCCAGCATCCCAAGGCTAGGTCAGACTAGCACAGATACGCAGTATTTT.

This rearrangement joins TRBV5-4 to TRBJ2-3; 8 nucleotides agree with TRBD2. J gave up 7 bases and V 1 base, and 11 bases lay outside the gene matches. The CDR3 contains 16 residues. The germline V gene encodes CDR1 SGHNT and CDR2 YYREEE (reference sequence). The DNA for the CDR3 is TGTGCCAGCAGCTTGTCAAGCAGCGGGGGCACCCATACGCAGTATTTT. Translation: CASSLSSSGGTHTQYF.

The chain has TRBV9 and TRBJ2-2; 8 bases align to TRBD1. Losses at the gene ends were 2 bases for V and 7 bases for J; bases not matched to a gene: 7. Per germline, CDR1 SGDLS and CDR2 YYNGEE. CDR3 length: 15 amino acids. The CDR3 bases are TGTGCCAGCAGCGTCCGGGACAGGCGCAGCGGGGAGCTGTTTTTT. Translation: CASSVRDRRSGELFF. Based on the CDR3 plus reference TRBV9 and TRBJ2-2, the full variable domain is DSGVTQTPKHLITATGQRVTLRCSPRSGDLSVYWYQQSLDQGLQFLIQYYNGEERAKGNILERFSAQQFPDLHSELNLSSLELGDSALYFCASSVRDRRSGELFFGEGSRLTVL.

The rearrangement uses TRBV5-1 and TRBJ2-7; D unresolved. Germline lookup yields CDR1 SGHRS and CDR2 YFSETQ. V was pared by 3 bases and J by 1 base, with 11 bases between. CDR3 size: 14 residues. Here the CDR3 reads CASSSGDPSYEQYF. The CDR3 nucleotides are TGCGCCAGCAGCTCCGGAGACCCGTCCTACGAGCAGTACTTC.

This clone was found once. V and J are TRBV3-1 (or the pseudogene TRBV3-2) and TRBJ1-6, with TRBD1 as a possible D gene (5 bases). Trimming pared 0 bases from V and 7 bases from J, leaving 13 bases between. The germline CDR1 and CDR2 sequences are LGHDT and YNNKEL (reference sequence). The CDR3 length is 16 residues. CDR3 protein: CASSQESREANSPLHF. The CDR3 DNA sequence: TGTGCCAGCAGCCAAGAGTCCAGGGAAGCCAATTCACCCCTCCACTTT.

The J gene is TRBJ1-2, the V gene TRBV3-1 (or the pseudogene TRBV3-2); TRBD1 might be the D (6 bases). The CDR3 is 14 residues long. V was trimmed by 7 bases and J by 2 bases, leaving 14 bases between them. The germline V gene encodes CDR1 LGHDT and CDR2 YNNKEL (reference sequence). CDR3 DNA sequence: TGTGCCAGCACCTTGACAGGAACAAACTATGGCTACACCTTC. Translating it yields CASTLTGTNYGYTF.

This chain connects TRBV29-1 to TRBJ2-2, with 8 bases lining up with TRBD1. This CDR3 comprises 13 residues. V was clipped by 7 bases and J by 7 bases; unmatched bases: 8. CDR1 is SQVTM, CDR2 ANQGSEA, per germline. CDR3 sequence (DNA): TGCAGCGCCGGACAGGGTAGGGGCGGGGAGCTGTTTTTT. Encoded protein: CSAGQGRGGELFF.